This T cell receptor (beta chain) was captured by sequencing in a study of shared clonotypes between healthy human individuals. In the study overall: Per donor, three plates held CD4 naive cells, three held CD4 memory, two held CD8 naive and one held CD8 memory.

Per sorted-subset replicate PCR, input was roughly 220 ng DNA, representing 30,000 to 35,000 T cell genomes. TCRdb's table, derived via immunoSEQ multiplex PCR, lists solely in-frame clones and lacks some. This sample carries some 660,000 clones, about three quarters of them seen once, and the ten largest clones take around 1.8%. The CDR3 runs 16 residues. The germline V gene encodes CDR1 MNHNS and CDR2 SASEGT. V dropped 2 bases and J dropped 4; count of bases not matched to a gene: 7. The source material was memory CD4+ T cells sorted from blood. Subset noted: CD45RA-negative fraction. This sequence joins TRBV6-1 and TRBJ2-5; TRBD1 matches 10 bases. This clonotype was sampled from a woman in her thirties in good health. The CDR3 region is CASSEQPGQGRETQYF. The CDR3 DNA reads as TGTGCCAGCAGTGAACAACCGGGACAGGGGAGAGAGACCCAGTACTTC.